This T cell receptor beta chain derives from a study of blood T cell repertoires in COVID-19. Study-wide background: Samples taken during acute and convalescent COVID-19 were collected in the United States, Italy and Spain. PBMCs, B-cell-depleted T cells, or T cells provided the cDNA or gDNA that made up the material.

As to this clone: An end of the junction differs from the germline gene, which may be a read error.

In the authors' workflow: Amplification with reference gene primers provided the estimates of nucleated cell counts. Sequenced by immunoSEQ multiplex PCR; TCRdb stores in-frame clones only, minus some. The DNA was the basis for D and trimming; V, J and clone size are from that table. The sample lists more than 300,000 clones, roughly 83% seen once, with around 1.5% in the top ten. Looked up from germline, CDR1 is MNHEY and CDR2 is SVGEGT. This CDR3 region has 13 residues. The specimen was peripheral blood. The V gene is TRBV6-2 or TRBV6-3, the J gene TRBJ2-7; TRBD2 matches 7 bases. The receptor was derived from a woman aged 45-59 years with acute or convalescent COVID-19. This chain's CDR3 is CASSYWASGPGDF. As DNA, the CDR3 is TGTGCCAGCAGTTACTGGGCTAGCGGCCCTGGGGACTTC.